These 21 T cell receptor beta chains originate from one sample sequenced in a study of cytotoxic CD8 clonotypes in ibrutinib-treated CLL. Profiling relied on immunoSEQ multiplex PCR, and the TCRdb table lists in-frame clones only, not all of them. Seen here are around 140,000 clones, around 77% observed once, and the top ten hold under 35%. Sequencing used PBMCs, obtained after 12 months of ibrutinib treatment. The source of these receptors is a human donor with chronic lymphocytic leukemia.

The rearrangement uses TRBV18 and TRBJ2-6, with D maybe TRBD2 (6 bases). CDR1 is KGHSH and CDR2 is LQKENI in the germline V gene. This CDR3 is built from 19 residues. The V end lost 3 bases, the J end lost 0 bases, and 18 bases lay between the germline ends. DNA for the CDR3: TGTGCCAGCTCACCGATGGGACTGAGGATCATCTCTGGGGCCAACGTCCTGACTTTC. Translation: CASSPMGLRIISGANVLTF.

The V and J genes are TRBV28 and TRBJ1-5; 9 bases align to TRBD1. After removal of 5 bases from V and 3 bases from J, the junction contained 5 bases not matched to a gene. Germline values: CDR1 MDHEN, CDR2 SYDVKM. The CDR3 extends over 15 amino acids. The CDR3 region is CASSPRTGANQPQHF. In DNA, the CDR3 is TGTGCCAGCAGTCCTCGGACAGGGGCCAATCAGCCCCAGCATTTT.

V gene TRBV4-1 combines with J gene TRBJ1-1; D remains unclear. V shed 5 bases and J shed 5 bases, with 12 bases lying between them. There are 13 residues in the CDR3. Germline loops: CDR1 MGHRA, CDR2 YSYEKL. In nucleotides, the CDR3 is TGCGCCAGCAGCTCTTCACCCGGGACTGAAGCTTTCTTT. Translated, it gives CASSSSPGTEAFF.

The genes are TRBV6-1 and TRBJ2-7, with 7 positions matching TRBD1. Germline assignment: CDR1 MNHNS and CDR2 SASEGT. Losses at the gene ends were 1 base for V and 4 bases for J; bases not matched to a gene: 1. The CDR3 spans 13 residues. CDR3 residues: CASSEVQGYEQYF. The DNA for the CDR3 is TGTGCCAGCAGTGAAGTACAGGGGTACGAGCAGTACTTC.

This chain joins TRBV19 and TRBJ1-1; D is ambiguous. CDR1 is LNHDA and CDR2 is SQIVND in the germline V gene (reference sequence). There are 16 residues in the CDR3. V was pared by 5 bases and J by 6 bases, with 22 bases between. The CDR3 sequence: CASSLLSISMGAEAFF. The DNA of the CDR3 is TGTGCCAGTAGTCTCCTCAGCATTAGTATGGGAGCTGAAGCTTTCTTT.

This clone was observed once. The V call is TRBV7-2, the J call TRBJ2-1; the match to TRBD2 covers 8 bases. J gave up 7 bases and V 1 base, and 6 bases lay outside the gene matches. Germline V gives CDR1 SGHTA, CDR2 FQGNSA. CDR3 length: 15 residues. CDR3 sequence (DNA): TGTGCCAGCAGCTTAGGTGCGGGAGGTAAAAATGAGCAGTTCTTC. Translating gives CASSLGAGGKNEQFF.

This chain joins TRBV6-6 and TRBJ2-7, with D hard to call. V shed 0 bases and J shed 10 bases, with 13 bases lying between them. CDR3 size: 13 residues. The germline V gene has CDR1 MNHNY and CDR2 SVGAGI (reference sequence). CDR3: CASSYSPDGSQYF. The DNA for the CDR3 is TGTGCCAGCAGTTACTCACCCGACGGGTCCCAGTACTTC.

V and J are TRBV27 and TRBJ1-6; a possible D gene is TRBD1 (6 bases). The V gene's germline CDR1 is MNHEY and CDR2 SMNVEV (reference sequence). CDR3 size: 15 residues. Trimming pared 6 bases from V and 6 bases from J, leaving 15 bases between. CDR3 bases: TGTGCCAGCAGGGTGGGTGGGACAACTAATTCACCCCTCCACTTT. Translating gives CASRVGGTTNSPLHF.

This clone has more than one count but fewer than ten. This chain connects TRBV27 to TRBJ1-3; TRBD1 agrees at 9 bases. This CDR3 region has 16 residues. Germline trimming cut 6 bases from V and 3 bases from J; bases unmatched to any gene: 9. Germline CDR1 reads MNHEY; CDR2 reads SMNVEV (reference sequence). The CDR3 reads CASSRMTGGSGNTIYF. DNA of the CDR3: TGTGCCAGCAGCCGAATGACAGGGGGAAGTGGAAACACCATATATTTT.

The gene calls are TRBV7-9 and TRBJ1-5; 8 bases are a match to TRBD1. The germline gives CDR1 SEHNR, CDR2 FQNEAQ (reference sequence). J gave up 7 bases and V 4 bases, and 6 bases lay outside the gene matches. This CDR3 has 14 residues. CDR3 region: CASSSGQGVQPQHF. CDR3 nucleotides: TGTGCCAGCAGCTCCGGACAGGGCGTCCAGCCCCAGCATTTT.

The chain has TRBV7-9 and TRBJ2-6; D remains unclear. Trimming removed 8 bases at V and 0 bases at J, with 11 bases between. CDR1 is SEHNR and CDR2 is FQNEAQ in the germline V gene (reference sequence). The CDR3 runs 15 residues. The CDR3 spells CASPLWDSGANVLTF. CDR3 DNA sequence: TGTGCCAGCCCCCTATGGGACTCTGGGGCCAACGTCCTGACTTTC.

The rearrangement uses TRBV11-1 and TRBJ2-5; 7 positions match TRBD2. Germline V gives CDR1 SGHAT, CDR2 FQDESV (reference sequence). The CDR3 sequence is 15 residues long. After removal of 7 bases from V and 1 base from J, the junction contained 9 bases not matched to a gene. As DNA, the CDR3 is TGTGCCAGCACCCTTATAGCGGGCACCCAAGAGACCCAGTACTTC. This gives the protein CASTLIAGTQETQYF.

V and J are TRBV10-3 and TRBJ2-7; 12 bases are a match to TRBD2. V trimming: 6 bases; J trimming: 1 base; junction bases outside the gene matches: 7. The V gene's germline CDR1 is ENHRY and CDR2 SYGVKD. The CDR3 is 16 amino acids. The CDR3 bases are TGTGCCATCAGCACCGGACTAGCGGGACCATCCTACGAGCAGTACTTC. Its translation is CAISTGLAGPSYEQYF.

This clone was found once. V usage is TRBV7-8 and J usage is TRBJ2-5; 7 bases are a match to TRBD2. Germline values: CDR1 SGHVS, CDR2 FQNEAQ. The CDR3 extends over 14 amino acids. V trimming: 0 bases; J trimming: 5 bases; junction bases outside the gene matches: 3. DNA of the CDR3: TGTGCCAGCAGCTTAGCGGCACTAGCGGAGACCCAGTACTTC. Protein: CASSLAALAETQYF. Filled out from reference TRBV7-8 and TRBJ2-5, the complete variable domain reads GAGVSQSPRYKVAKRGQDVALRCDPISGHVSLFWYQQALGQGPEFLTYFQNEAQLDKSGLPSDRFFAERPEGSVSTLKIQRTQQEDSAVYLCASSLAALAETQYFGPGTRLLVL.

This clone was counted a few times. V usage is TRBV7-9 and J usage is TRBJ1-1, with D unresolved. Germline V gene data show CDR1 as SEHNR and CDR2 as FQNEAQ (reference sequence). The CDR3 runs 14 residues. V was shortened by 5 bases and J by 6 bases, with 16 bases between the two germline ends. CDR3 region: CASSLTAEVAEAFF. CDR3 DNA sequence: TGTGCCAGCAGCCTCACCGCCGAGGTTGCTGAAGCTTTCTTT.

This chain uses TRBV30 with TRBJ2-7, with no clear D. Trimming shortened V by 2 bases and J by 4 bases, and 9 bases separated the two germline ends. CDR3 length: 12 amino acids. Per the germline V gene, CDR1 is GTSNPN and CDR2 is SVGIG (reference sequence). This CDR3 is CAWSPSRYEQYF. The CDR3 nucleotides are TGTGCCTGGAGTCCGAGTCGATACGAGCAGTACTTC.

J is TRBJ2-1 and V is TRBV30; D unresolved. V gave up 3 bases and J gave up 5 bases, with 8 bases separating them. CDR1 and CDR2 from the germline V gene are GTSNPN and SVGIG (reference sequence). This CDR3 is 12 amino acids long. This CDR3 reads CAWSGFHNEQFF. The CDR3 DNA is TGTGCCTGGAGCGGGTTCCACAATGAGCAGTTCTTC.

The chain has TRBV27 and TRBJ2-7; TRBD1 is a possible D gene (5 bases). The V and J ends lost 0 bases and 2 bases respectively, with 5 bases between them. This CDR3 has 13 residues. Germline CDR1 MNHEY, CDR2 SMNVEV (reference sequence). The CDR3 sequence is CASSLSGPYEQYF. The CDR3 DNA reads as TGTGCCAGCAGTTTATCGGGGCCCTACGAGCAGTACTTC.

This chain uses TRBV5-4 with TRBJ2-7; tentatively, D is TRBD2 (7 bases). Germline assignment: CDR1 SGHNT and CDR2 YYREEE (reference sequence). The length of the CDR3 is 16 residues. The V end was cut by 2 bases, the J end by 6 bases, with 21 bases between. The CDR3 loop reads CASSLANLGGEGEQYF. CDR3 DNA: TGTGCCAGCAGCTTAGCGAACCTAGGGGGGGAGGGCGAGCAGTACTTC.

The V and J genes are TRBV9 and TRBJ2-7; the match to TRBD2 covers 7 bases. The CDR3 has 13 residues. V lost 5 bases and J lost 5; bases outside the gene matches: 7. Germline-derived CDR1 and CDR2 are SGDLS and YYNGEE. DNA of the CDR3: TGTGCCAGCAGTCGCGGGGGAGAGGACGAGCAGTACTTC. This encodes CASSRGGEDEQYF.

In DNA, the CDR3 is TGTGCCAGCAGTCCGCAGGGGTCATGGAATCAGCCCCAGCATTTT. Encoded protein: CASSPQGSWNQPQHF. The chain is built from TRBV27 and TRBJ1-5, with D perhaps TRBD1 (6 bases). CDR3 length: 15 residues. Germline V lookup: CDR1 MNHEY, CDR2 SMNVEV (reference sequence). Trimming removed 5 bases at V and 4 bases at J, with 15 bases between.